These 5 T cell receptor beta chains were all obtained from the same sample, sequenced in a study of cytomegalovirus exposure and HLA in healthy donors. With 60 Vbeta and 13 Jbeta primers, the PCR was carried out. Profiled with immunoSEQ multiplex PCR; TCRdb holds only in-frame clones, not every one. The repertoire holds more than 85,000 clones, with around 76% as singletons. Sequencing input: PBMCs. The receptors were gathered from a man aged 25-40 years in good health and CMV-seropositive.

The chain couples TRBV7-3 to TRBJ2-3; TRBD2 matches at 7 bases. Germline assignment: CDR1 SGHTA and CDR2 FQGTGA. This CDR3 contains 14 residues. V shed 6 bases and J 3 bases; nucleotides not matched to a gene: 6. The CDR3 loop reads CASSSLGGTDTQYF. The CDR3 DNA reads TGTGCCAGCAGTTCCCTGGGGGGGACAGATACGCAGTATTTT.

The rearrangement joins TRBV6-5 to TRBJ2-5, with 9 bases aligning to TRBD2. The J call is uncertain, as TRBJ2-7 better fits the DNA end. The CDR3 sequence is 15 residues long. The germline gives CDR1 MNHEY, CDR2 SVGAGI. The CDR3 spells CASRIRFERGDEQYF. The CDR3 DNA follows: TGTGCCAGCAGGATCCGATTCGAGCGGGGGGACGAGCAGTACTTC.

For the CDR3, the DNA is TGTGCCAGCAGCCCCGAACGACTATCGTACCAAGAGACCCAGTACTTC. Translation: CASSPERLSYQETQYF. This chain joins TRBV11-2 and TRBJ2-5; perhaps TRBD2 as D (5 bases). Germline loops: CDR1 SGHAT, CDR2 FQNNGV. V was trimmed by 5 bases and J by 0 bases, leaving 16 bases between them. CDR3 length: 16 residues. The whole variable domain, remainder taken from reference TRBV11-2 and TRBJ2-5, is EAGVAQSPRYKIIEKRQSVAFWCNPISGHATLYWYQQILGQGPKLLIQFQNNGVVDDSQLPKDRFSAERLKGVDSTLKIQPAKLEDSAVYLCASSPERLSYQETQYFGPGTRLLVL.

V gene TRBV6-6 combines with J gene TRBJ1-5, with D uncertain. V shed 6 bases and J shed 6 bases, with 15 bases lying between them. Germline CDR1 reads MNHNY; CDR2 reads SVGAGI (reference sequence). CDR3 length equals 14 residues. CDR3 residues: CASSQWGVGQPQHF. The CDR3 DNA follows: TGTGCCAGCAGCCAGTGGGGAGTTGGTCAGCCCCAGCATTTT.

The V and J genes are TRBV19 and TRBJ1-5, with 7 bases lining up with TRBD1. CDR3 length: 15 amino acids. The trim removed 6 bases at V and 0 bases at J, leaving 5 bases unmatched. The germline V gene encodes CDR1 LNHDA and CDR2 SQIVND (reference sequence). CDR3 coding DNA: TGTGCCAGTAGCCAGACAGGGAATAGCAATCAGCCCCAGCATTTT. Amino acid sequence: CASSQTGNSNQPQHF.